The following is a T cell receptor (beta chain) sequence with its context. Its antigen is not known. The sample belongs to a study of blood T cells in healthy people across ages. Overall study: For every two T cells, template switching captured about one barcoded beta molecule.

Combining a sample-barcoded 5' primer with a J-beta primer mix, a second PCR ran for about 6 to 11 cycles. TCRdb itself ran the 5' RACE reads through MiXCR, one entry per CDR3 protein. The sample has roughly 1,800,000 distinct CDR3 sequences, around 48% seen once; the top ten hold over 2%. The CDR3 has 14 amino acids. The germline gives CDR1 SGHTA, CDR2 FQGNSA. V was cut by 2 bases and J by 8 bases, with 12 bases left in between. Study-level findings and limits: Estimated diversity, derived from one million T cells, was regarded as an underestimate.

Material for sequencing was blood. This clonotype originated in a middle-aged woman in good health. The chain is built from TRBV7-2 and TRBJ1-4, with D uncertain. CDR3 residues: CASSLLSIGEKLFF. The CDR3 region has the DNA TGTGCCAGCAGCTTACTTTCCATTGGGGAAAAACTGTTTTTT.